The sample holds a few counts of the clone carrying this TCR beta chain. What it recognizes is unknown. CDR3 length: 15 residues. V lost 4 bases to trimming and J lost 1 base, with 13 bases between them. Germline loops: CDR1 MNHNY, CDR2 SVGAGI (reference sequence). These data are taken from a study of spatial heterogeneity in lung cancer. Study-wide background: Each distinct TCR and UMI combination averaged more than ten appearances in raw reads. Findings of the study overall: Ubiquitous, expanded tumor-derived TCRs were more frequently observed in blood at resection than at follow-up.

Time point: sample taken at primary tumor resection. Unsorted samples of tumor, nontumor lung or frozen PBMC had their whole RNA sequenced. Samples were obtained from 70 or so donors, all untreated early-stage non-small cell lung cancer patients. Every individual TCR cDNA molecule carried its own unique molecular identifier, which allowed correction of PCR and sequencing errors. One entry per CDR3 protein, called by TCRdb with MiXCR from the 5' RACE reads. The sample has some 87,000 distinct CDR3 sequences, around 8.6% seen once. V usage is TRBV6-6 and J usage is TRBJ2-5; TRBD1 is a possible D gene (6 bases). Here the sequenced sample was PBMCs, taken at surgery. The sequence derives from a male donor with early-stage non-small cell lung cancer. CDR3 amino acids: CASSFHRVFQETQYF. CDR3 coding DNA: TGTGCCAGCAGTTTTCACAGGGTCTTCCAAGAGACCCAGTACTTC.